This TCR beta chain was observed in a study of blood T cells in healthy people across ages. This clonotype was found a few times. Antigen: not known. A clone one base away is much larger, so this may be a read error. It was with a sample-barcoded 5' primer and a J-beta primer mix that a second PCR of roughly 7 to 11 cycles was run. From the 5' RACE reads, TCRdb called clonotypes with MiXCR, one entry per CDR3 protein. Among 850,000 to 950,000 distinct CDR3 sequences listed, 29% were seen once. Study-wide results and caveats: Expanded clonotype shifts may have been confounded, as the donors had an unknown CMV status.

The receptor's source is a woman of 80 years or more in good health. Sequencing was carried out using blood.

The CDR3: CASSRLAGGCNEQFF. In DNA form, the CDR3 reads TGTGCCAGCAGTCGCCTAGCGGGGGGGTGTAATGAGCAGTTCTTC. The rearrangement links TRBV6-2 or TRBV6-3 to TRBJ2-1; 12 bases are shared with TRBD2. From germline, CDR1 is MNHEY and CDR2 SVGEGT. V lost 5 bases to trimming and J lost 7 bases; unmatched junction nucleotides: 6. The CDR3 runs to 15 residues.